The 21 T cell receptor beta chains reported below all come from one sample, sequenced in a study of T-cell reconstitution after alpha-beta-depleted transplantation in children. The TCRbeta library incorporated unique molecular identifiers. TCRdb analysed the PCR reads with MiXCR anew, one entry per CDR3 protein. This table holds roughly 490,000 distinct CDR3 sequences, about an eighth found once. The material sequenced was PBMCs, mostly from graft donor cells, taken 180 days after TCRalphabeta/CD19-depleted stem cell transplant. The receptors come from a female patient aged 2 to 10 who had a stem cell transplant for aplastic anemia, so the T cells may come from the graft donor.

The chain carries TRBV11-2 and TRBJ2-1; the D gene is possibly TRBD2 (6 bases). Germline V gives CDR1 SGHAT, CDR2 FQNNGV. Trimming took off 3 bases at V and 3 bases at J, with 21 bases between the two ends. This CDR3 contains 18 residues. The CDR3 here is CASSLLAAPIVRYNEQFF. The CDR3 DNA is TGTGCCAGCAGCTTGTTAGCGGCCCCGATTGTCCGCTACAATGAGCAGTTCTTC.

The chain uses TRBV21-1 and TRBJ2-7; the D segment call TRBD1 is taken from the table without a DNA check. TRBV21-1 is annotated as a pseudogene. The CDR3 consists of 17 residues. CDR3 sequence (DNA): TGTGCCAGCAGCAAACTCCTCATTGGCGGGGCCGGCCTCGAGCAGTACGTC. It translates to CASSKLLIGGAGLEQYV.

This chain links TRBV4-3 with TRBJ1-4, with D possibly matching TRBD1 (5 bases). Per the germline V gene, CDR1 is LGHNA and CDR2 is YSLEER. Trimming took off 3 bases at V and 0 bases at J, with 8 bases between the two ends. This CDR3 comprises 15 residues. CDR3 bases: TGCGCCAGCAGCCAGGGACGGACAACTAATGAAAAACTGTTTTTT. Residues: CASSQGRTTNEKLFF.

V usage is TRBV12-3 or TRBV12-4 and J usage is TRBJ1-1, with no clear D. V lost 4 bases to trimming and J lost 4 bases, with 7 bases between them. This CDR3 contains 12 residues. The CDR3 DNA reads TGTGCCAGCAGTTATGGGGTCACTGAAGCTTTCTTT. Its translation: CASSYGVTEAFF.

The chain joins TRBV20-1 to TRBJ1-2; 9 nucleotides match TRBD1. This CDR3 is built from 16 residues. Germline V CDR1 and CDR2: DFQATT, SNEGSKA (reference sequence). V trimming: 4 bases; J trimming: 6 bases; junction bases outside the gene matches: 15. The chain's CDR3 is CSATSGQGIQGDGYTF. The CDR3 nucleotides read TGCAGTGCTACTTCGGGACAGGGAATTCAAGGCGATGGCTACACCTTC.

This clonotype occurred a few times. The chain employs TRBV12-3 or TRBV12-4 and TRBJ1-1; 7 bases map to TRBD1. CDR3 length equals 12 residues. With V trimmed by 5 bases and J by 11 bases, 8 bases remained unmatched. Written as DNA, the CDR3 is TGTGCCAGCAGTCTTCAGACAGGGTGGGCTTTCTTT. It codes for CASSLQTGWAFF.

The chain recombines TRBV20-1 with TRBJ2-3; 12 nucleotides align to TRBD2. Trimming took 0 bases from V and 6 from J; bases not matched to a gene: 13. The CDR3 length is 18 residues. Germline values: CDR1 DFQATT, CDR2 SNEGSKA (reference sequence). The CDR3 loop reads CSARELGLAGGPPDTQYF. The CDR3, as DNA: TGCAGTGCTAGAGAGCTAGGCCTAGCGGGAGGGCCCCCCGATACGCAGTATTTT.

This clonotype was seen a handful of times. CDR3 nucleotides: TGTGCCAGCAGATTTAGCGAAGCTAACTATGGCTACACCTTC. It encodes CASRFSEANYGYTF. The genes are TRBV11-2 and TRBJ1-2, with unresolved D. Trimming shortened V by 6 bases and J by 0 bases, and 11 bases separated the two germline ends. CDR3 length: 14 amino acids. The V gene's germline CDR1 is SGHAT and CDR2 FQNNGV.

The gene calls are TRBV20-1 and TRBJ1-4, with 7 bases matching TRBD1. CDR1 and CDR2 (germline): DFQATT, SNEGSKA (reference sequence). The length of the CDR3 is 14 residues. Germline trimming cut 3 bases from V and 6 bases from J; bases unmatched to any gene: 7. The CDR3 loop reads CSARDHRGDEKLFF. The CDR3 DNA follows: TGCAGTGCTAGGGATCACAGGGGTGATGAAAAACTGTTTTTT.

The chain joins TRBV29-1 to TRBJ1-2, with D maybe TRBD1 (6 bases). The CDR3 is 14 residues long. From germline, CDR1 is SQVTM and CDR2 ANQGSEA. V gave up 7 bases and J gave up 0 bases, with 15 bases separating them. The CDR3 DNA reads TGCAGCGCCGTTTCCGGACAGTCTAACTATGGCTACACCTTC. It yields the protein CSAVSGQSNYGYTF.

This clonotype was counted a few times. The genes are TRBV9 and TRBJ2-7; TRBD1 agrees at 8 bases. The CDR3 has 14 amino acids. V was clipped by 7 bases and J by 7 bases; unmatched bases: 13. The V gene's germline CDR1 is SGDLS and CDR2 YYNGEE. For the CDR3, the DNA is TGTGCCAGCTCTATTCAGGGACAGGCGGGTGAGCAGTACTTC. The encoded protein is CASSIQGQAGEQYF. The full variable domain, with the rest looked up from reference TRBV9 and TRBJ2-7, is DSGVTQTPKHLITATGQRVTLRCSPRSGDLSVYWYQQSLDQGLQFLIQYYNGEERAKGNILERFSAQQFPDLHSELNLSSLELGDSALYFCASSIQGQAGEQYFGPGTRLTVT.

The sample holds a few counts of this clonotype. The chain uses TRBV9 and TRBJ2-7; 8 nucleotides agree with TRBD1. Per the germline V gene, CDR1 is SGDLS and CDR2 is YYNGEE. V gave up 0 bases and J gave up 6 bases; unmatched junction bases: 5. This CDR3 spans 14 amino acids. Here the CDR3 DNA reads TGTGCCAGCAGCGTAGACAGGGGGGTCGGCGAGCAGTACTTC. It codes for CASSVDRGVGEQYF. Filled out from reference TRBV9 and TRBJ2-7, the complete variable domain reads DSGVTQTPKHLITATGQRVTLRCSPRSGDLSVYWYQQSLDQGLQFLIQYYNGEERAKGNILERFSAQQFPDLHSELNLSSLELGDSALYFCASSVDRGVGEQYFGPGTRLTVT.

For the CDR3, the DNA is TGTGCCAGCAGCTCGTCCCAGATGCCAAGCTCCTACAATGAGCAGTTCTTC. Its protein is CASSSSQMPSSYNEQFF. This chain links TRBV5-5 with TRBJ2-1, with unresolved D. The germline V and J ends were trimmed by 3 bases and 0 bases, with 16 bases remaining between them. The CDR3 length is 17 residues. Germline-derived CDR1 and CDR2 are SGHKS and YYEKEE (reference sequence). The whole variable domain, remainder taken from reference TRBV5-5 and TRBJ2-1, is DAGVTQSPTHLIKTRGQQVTLRCSPISGHKSVSWYQQVLGQGPQFIFQYYEKEERGRGNFPDRFSARQFPNYSSELNVNALLLGDSALYLCASSSSQMPSSYNEQFFGPGTRLTVL.

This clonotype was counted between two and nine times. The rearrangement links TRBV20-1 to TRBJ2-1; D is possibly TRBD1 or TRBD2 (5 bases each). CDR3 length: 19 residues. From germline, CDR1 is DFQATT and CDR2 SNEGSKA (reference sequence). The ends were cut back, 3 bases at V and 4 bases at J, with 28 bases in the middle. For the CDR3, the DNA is TGCAGTGCTAGTCCCGGACTGGCAGGGATTCGTGCGGATTACAATGAGCAGTTCTTC. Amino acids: CSASPGLAGIRADYNEQFF.

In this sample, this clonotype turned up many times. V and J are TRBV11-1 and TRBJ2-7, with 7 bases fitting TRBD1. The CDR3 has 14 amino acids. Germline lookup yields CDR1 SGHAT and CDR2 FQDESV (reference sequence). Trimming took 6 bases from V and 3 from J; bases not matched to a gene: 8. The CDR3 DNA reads TGTGCCAGCAGTCGTAGGGGGCCAGGCTACGAGCAGTACTTC. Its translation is CASSRRGPGYEQYF.

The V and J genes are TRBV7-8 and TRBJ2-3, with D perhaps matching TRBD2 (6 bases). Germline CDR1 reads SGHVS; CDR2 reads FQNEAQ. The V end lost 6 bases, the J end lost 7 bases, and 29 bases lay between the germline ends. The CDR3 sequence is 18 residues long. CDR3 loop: CASSSKGLGGVEANTQYF. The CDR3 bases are TGTGCCAGCAGTTCTAAGGGTCTAGGCGGGGTGGAGGCGAATACGCAGTATTTT.

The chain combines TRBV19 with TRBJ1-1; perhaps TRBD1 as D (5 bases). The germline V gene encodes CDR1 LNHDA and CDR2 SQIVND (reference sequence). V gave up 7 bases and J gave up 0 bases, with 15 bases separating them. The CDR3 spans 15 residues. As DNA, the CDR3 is TGTGCCAGTACCCGAGGGGACCTCTTGAACACTGAAGCTTTCTTT. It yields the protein CASTRGDLLNTEAFF.

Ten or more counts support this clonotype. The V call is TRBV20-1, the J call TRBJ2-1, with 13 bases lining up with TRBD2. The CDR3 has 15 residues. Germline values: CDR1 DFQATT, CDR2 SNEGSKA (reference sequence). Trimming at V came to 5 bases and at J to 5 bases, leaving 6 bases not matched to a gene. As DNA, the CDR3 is TGCAGTGCTTGGGGGACTAGCGGGAAGGACAATGAGCAGTTCTTC. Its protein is CSAWGTSGKDNEQFF.

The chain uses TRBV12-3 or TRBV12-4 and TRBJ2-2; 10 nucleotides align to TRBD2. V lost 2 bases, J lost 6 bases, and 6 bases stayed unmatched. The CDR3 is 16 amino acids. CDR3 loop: CASSLYLAGAAGELFF. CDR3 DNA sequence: TGTGCCAGCAGTTTATATCTAGCGGGAGCCGCCGGGGAGCTGTTTTTT.

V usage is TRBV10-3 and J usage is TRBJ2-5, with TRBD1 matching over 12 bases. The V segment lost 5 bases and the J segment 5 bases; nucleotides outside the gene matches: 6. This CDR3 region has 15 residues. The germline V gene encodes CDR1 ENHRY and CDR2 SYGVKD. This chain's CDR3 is CAISRDRGHSETQYF. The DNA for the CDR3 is TGTGCCATCAGTAGGGACAGGGGGCACTCGGAGACCCAGTACTTC.

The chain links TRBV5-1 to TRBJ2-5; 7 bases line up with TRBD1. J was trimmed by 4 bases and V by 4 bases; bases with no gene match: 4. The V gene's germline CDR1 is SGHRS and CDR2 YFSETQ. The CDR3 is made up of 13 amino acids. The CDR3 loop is CASSQGQPETQYF. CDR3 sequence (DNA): TGCGCCAGCAGCCAGGGACAGCCAGAGACCCAGTACTTC.